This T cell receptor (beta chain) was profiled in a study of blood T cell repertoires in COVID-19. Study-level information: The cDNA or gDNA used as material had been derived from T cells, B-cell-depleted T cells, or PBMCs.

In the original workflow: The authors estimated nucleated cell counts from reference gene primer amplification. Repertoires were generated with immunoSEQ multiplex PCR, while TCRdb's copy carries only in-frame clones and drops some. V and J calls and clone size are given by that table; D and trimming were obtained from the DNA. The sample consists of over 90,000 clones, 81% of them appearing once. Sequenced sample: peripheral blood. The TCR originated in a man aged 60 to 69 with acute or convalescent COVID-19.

CDR3 residues: CATSRLSQGVGANVLTF. In DNA, the CDR3 is TGTGCCACCAGCAGACTGAGCCAGGGTGTTGGGGCCAACGTCCTGACTTTC. This chain links TRBV15 with TRBJ2-6; TRBD1 is a possible D gene (5 bases). This CDR3 is 17 amino acids long. The V and J ends lost 2 bases and 3 bases respectively, with 14 bases between them. The germline V gene encodes CDR1 LNHNV and CDR2 YYDKDF (reference sequence).